The TCR beta chain under discussion was sequenced for a study of blood T cell repertoires in COVID-19. As for the study in general: Nucleic acid was either cDNA or gDNA, and it came from T cells, B-cell-depleted T cells, or PBMCs.

The protocol was immunoSEQ multiplex PCR, while the TCRdb copy is restricted to in-frame clones and leaves out a portion. This table has approximately 240,000 clones, approximately 80% appearing once. Germline V CDR1 and CDR2: SNHLY, FYNNEI. The CDR3 extends over 13 amino acids. Between the trimmed V and J ends, which lost 5 bases and 8 bases, there was a span of 15 bases. This TCR came from a woman of 80 years or more with active or convalescent COVID-19. The source material was peripheral blood. This chain connects TRBV2 to TRBJ1-1, with a possible D match to TRBD1 (5 bases). CDR3 coding DNA: TGTGCCAGCAGTTCGGATAGGGGAGGGGAAGCTTTCTTT. This encodes CASSSDRGGEAFF.